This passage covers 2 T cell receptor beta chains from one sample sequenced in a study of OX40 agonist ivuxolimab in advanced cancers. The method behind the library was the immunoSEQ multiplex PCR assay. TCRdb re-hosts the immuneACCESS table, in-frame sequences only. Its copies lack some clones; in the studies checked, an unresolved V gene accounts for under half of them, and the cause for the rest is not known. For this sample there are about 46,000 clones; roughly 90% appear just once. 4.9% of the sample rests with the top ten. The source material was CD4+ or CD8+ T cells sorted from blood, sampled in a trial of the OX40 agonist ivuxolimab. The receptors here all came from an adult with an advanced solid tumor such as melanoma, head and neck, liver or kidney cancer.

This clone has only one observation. In nucleotides, the CDR3 is TGTGCCAGCAGGAGGGGGCGGAGGGATCAGCCCCAGCATTTT. Its translation: CASRRGRRDQPQHF. The genes are TRBV6-5 and TRBJ1-5; 7 bases map to TRBD1. Germline V gene data show CDR1 as MNHEY and CDR2 as SVGAGI. The CDR3 runs to 14 residues. Trimming at V came to 6 bases and at J to 5 bases, leaving 7 bases not matched to a gene.

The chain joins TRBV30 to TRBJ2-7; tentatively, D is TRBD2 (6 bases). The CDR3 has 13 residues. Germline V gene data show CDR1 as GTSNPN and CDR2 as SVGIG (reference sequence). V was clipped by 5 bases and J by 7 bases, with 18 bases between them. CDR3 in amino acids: CAWETTSGGEQYF. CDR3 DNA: TGTGCCTGGGAAACAACATCTGGGGGGGAGCAGTACTTC.